This entry lists 22 T cell receptor beta chains sequenced from one sample in a study of identical twins. TCRdb called the 5' RACE reads again in MiXCR, with one record for every CDR3 protein. The sample has approximately 500,000 distinct CDR3 sequences, 20% to 25% seen once. These data were also filed under a second study, of T cells expressing NK-cell markers.

Sequenced input: CD4+ T cells sorted from blood. The receptor source for this set is a woman aged 18-29 years in good health.

The rearrangement uses TRBV12-3 or TRBV12-4 and TRBJ1-3, with 9 bases identical to TRBD1. Trimming cost V 7 bases and J 5 bases; bases outside gene matches: 9. This CDR3 is built from 15 residues. CDR3 sequence (DNA): TGTGCCAGCACCACCCGGGACAGGGAGCGAAACACCATATATTTT. This translates into CASTTRDRERNTIYF.

V usage is TRBV30 and J usage is TRBJ2-5; 14 nucleotides match TRBD2. Unmatched junction bases numbered 13, after V lost 7 bases and J lost 6 bases. There are 16 residues in the CDR3. Per the germline V gene, CDR1 is GTSNPN and CDR2 is SVGIG (reference sequence). This chain's CDR3 is CALSLGTSGSRQTQYF. CDR3 DNA: TGTGCCTTATCACTAGGGACTAGCGGGAGCCGTCAGACCCAGTACTTC.

This clonotype was found many times. The J gene is TRBJ2-1, the V gene TRBV10-1, with D tentatively TRBD1 or TRBD2 (5 bases each). The germline CDR1 and CDR2 sequences are WNHNN and SYGVQD (reference sequence). V was trimmed by 3 bases and J by 9 bases, leaving 9 bases between them. The length of the CDR3 is 12 residues. CDR3 bases: TGCGCCAGCAGTGAACCCGGGACTGAGCAGTTCTTC. Translation gives CASSEPGTEQFF.

This sequence joins TRBV12-3 or TRBV12-4 and TRBJ2-7; tentative D call: TRBD2 (5 bases). The CDR3 is made up of 14 amino acids. Trimming pared 3 bases from V and 1 base from J, leaving 10 bases between. CDR3 amino acids: CASSFQRPSYEQYF. The DNA of the CDR3 is TGTGCCAGCAGTTTCCAGCGGCCGTCCTACGAGCAGTACTTC.

Only a few counts were recorded for this clonotype. This chain uses TRBV5-1 with TRBJ1-1; the D gene is possibly TRBD1 (5 bases). The CDR3 spans 14 residues. V lost 4 bases, J lost 1 base, and 11 bases lay in between. The germline CDR1 and CDR2 sequences are SGHRS and YFSETQ. As DNA, the CDR3 is TGCGCCAGCAGCCCGGGGGGAAGGAACACTGAAGCTTTCTTT. It specifies CASSPGGRNTEAFF.

V gene TRBV4-2 combines with J gene TRBJ2-2; D ambiguous. The germline V gene encodes CDR1 LGHNA and CDR2 YNFKEQ. V was pared by 5 bases and J by 3 bases, with 10 bases between. This CDR3 has 14 residues. This chain's CDR3 is CASSSDPYTGELFF. The CDR3 region has the DNA TGTGCCAGCAGCAGCGACCCTTACACCGGGGAGCTGTTTTTT.

This clonotype was seen a handful of times. The J gene is TRBJ2-3, the V gene TRBV29-1; 8 bases agree with TRBD1. The CDR3 covers 14 residues. Trimming took 7 bases from V and 1 from J; bases not matched to a gene: 7. Germline values: CDR1 SQVTM, CDR2 ANQGSEA. The CDR3 is CSGAWGQGTDTQYF. CDR3 nucleotides: TGCAGCGGGGCTTGGGGACAGGGCACAGATACGCAGTATTTT.

The J gene is TRBJ2-1, the V gene TRBV21-1; the table calls TRBD1, which could not be checked here. TRBV21-1 is recorded as a pseudogene. The CDR3 is 14 residues long. The chain's CDR3 is CASPRDRTYNEQFF. As DNA, the CDR3 is TGTGCCAGCCCCCGGGACAGGACCTACAATGAGCAGTTCTTC.

The chain carries TRBV4-3 and TRBJ2-1; TRBD2 aligns across 14 bases. After removal of 0 bases from V and 8 bases from J, the junction contained 9 bases not matched to a gene. The CDR3 covers 18 residues. Germline assignment: CDR1 LGHNA and CDR2 YSLEER. DNA for the CDR3: TGCGCCAGCAGCCAAGATGGCCCCGGGACTAGCGGGAGACATGAGCAGTTCTTC. The encoded protein is CASSQDGPGTSGRHEQFF.

This clonotype occurred a few times. The chain carries TRBV10-3 and TRBJ2-7; 7 nucleotides match TRBD2. CDR1 is ENHRY, CDR2 SYGVKD, per germline. The V segment lost 0 bases and the J segment 2 bases; nucleotides outside the gene matches: 4. The CDR3 totals 15 residues. The CDR3 nucleotides read TGTGCCATCAGTGAGTCTAAAGGACTAGCCTACGAGCAGTACTTC. This encodes CAISESKGLAYEQYF.

V usage is TRBV12-3 or TRBV12-4 and J usage is TRBJ2-7; unclear D gene. The CDR3 loop spans 15 amino acids. Trimming pared 3 bases from V and 2 bases from J, leaving 14 bases between. The CDR3: CASSFSQQRTYEQYF. The CDR3 coding sequence is TGTGCCAGCAGTTTCTCGCAGCAGCGCACCTACGAGCAGTACTTC.

This clonotype has just one count. The rearrangement links TRBV20-1 to TRBJ2-1; 7 nucleotides agree with TRBD2. The CDR3 extends over 14 amino acids. Trimming removed 5 bases from V and 12 bases from J; junction bases left unmatched: 16. Germline V gene sequence: CDR1 DFQATT, CDR2 SNEGSKA (reference sequence). DNA for the CDR3: TGCAGTGCTCCCGCGGGCGGTTCGTCGGGAGGGCAGTTCTTC. It encodes CSAPAGGSSGGQFF.

V usage is TRBV5-1 and J usage is TRBJ2-1; unclear D gene. Germline CDR1 and CDR2: SGHRS and YFSETQ. V lost 4 bases to trimming and J lost 0 bases, with 17 bases between them. The CDR3 consists of 17 residues. CDR3 residues: CASSPRTARYSYNEQFF. For the CDR3, the DNA is TGCGCCAGCAGCCCAAGGACGGCAAGGTACTCCTACAATGAGCAGTTCTTC.

The rearrangement joins TRBV6-5 to TRBJ2-1, with 10 nucleotides matching TRBD2. Germline V gene sequence: CDR1 MNHEY, CDR2 SVGAGI. The CDR3 is 17 amino acids. V dropped 4 bases and J dropped 4; count of bases not matched to a gene: 10. Here the CDR3 DNA reads TGTGCCAGCAGTTCCCACCCCGGGACTAGCGCTTACAATGAGCAGTTCTTC. Translating gives CASSSHPGTSAYNEQFF.

In this sample, this clonotype turned up a few times. The chain carries TRBV5-1 and TRBJ2-5; D might be TRBD2 (6 bases). CDR1 is SGHRS and CDR2 is YFSETQ in the germline V gene. Trimming pared 4 bases from V and 5 bases from J, leaving 18 bases between. The CDR3 is 15 residues long. CDR3 region: CASSGGKGSKETQYF. The CDR3 DNA is TGCGCCAGCAGCGGCGGGAAGGGGAGTAAGGAGACCCAGTACTTC.

This clonotype was seen only a few times. The rearrangement joins TRBV7-2 to TRBJ2-1; 9 bases line up with TRBD1. The CDR3 runs 15 residues. The germline V gene encodes CDR1 SGHTA and CDR2 FQGNSA. Unmatched junction bases numbered 9, after V lost 5 bases and J lost 7 bases. The CDR3 loop is CASSIAGTGRNEQFF. CDR3 coding DNA: TGTGCCAGCAGCATCGCCGGGACAGGGCGGAATGAGCAGTTCTTC.

The V gene is TRBV10-3, the J gene TRBJ2-4; TRBD1 is a possible D gene (6 bases). The CDR3 has 12 residues. Trimming pared 6 bases from V and 5 bases from J, leaving 8 bases between. Germline CDR1 reads ENHRY; CDR2 reads SYGVKD. In nucleotides, the CDR3 is TGTGCCATCAGGGACAGCCAAAACATTCAGTACTTC. It encodes CAIRDSQNIQYF.

A few counts support this clonotype. The V and J genes are TRBV14 and TRBJ2-1; D gene uncertain. The CDR3 length is 13 residues. Between the trimmed V and J ends, which lost 4 bases and 10 bases, there was a span of 14 bases. Germline V CDR1 and CDR2: SGHDN, FVKESK. CDR3 in amino acids: CASSPSFSEEQFF. The CDR3 DNA follows: TGTGCCAGCAGCCCTTCGTTTTCGGAGGAGCAGTTCTTC. Complete variable domain (other parts from reference TRBV14 and TRBJ2-1): EAGVTQFPSHSVIEKGQTVTLRCDPISGHDNLYWYRRVMGKEIKFLLHFVKESKQDESGMPNNRFLAERTGGTYSTLKVQPAELEDSGVYFCASSPSFSEEQFFGPGTRLTVL.

The genes are TRBV5-1 and TRBJ2-7; 10 bases match TRBD2. The CDR3 is made up of 17 amino acids. In germline, CDR1 is SGHRS, CDR2 YFSETQ. V shed 0 bases and J 3 bases; nucleotides not matched to a gene: 9. Written as DNA, the CDR3 is TGCGCCAGCAGCTTGGCCGTCATTGAGCGGGGGGGCTACGAGCAGTACTTC. Its protein is CASSLAVIERGGYEQYF.

V is TRBV10-3 and J is TRBJ1-1, with 8 bases that match TRBD1. This CDR3 contains 14 residues. Germline trimming cut 6 bases from V and 1 base from J; bases unmatched to any gene: 4. Germline CDR1 reads ENHRY; CDR2 reads SYGVKD. In DNA, the CDR3 is TGTGCCATCAGGCCGGACAGGGAGAACACTGAAGCTTTCTTT. It encodes CAIRPDRENTEAFF.

In this sample, this clonotype turned up many times. This chain joins TRBV5-1 and TRBJ2-1; 8 bases map to TRBD1. The V segment lost 4 bases and the J segment 6 bases; nucleotides outside the gene matches: 9. Germline V gene sequence: CDR1 SGHRS, CDR2 YFSETQ. The CDR3 is 15 residues long. For the CDR3, the DNA is TGCGCCAGCAGCCTGGACAGGGAAGGGTCCAATGAGCAGTTCTTC. This encodes CASSLDREGSNEQFF. Variable domain in full (rest from reference TRBV5-1 and TRBJ2-1): KAGVTQTPRYLIKTRGQQVTLSCSPISGHRSVSWYQQTPGQGLQFLFEYFSETQRNKGNFPGRFSGRQFSNSRSEMNVSTLELGDSALYLCASSLDREGSNEQFFGPGTRLTVL.

The chain combines TRBV5-6 with TRBJ2-2; D is ambiguous. Germline values: CDR1 SGHDT, CDR2 YYEEEE. Deletions cut 1 base from V and 0 bases from J, with 10 bases between. The CDR3 has 16 amino acids. CDR3 sequence (DNA): TGTGCCAGCAGCTTGCCAGCGTCCTCGAACACCGGGGAGCTGTTTTTT. Its translation: CASSLPASSNTGELFF.